This T cell receptor (beta chain) was found in a study of blood T cell repertoires in COVID-19. Looking at the study overall: Spain, Italy and the United States supplied samples that represented acute and convalescent COVID-19. From T cells, B-cell-depleted T cells, or PBMCs came the material, which was cDNA or gDNA.

Germline CDR1 and CDR2: SGHTA and FQGNSA. After removal of 4 bases from V and 4 bases from J, the junction contained 6 bases not matched to a gene. CDR3 size: 14 residues. Source study methods: Amplification of reference gene primers provided the estimated nucleated cell counts. TCRdb's table, derived via immunoSEQ multiplex PCR, lists solely in-frame clones and lacks some. V and J calls and clone size are as listed in that table; D and trimming were resolved from the DNA. Of around 700,000 clones in the sample, 75% to 90% are singletons; the top ten hold roughly 0.26%. This sequence joins TRBV7-2 and TRBJ1-2; TRBD1 matches 7 bases. The sequenced material came from peripheral blood. This clonotype originated in a woman younger than 30 with acute or convalescent COVID-19. The CDR3 loop reads CASSSSGQAYGYTF. The CDR3 DNA reads as TGTGCCAGCAGCTCAAGCGGACAGGCCTATGGCTACACCTTC. The full variable domain, with the rest looked up from reference TRBV7-2 and TRBJ1-2, is GAGVSQSPSNKVTEKGKDVELRCDPISGHTALYWYRQSLGQGLEFLIYFQGNSAPDKSGLPSDRFSAERTGGSVSTLTIQRTQQEDSAVYLCASSSSGQAYGYTFGSGTRLTVV.